The present T cell receptor (beta chain) was sequenced within a study of T cell changes during pregnancy in multiple sclerosis. Assay: immunoSEQ multiplex PCR; the TCRdb copy retains only in-frame clones and omits some. The sample shows 85,000 to 120,000 clones, 85% to 95% of them seen only once. Sequences were derived from peripheral blood, sampled after pregnancy. The TCR sequence derives from a female donor with multiple sclerosis, enrolled in a pregnancy study.

Here the CDR3 DNA reads TGTGCCAGCAGGGGCCCCTATGGCTACACCTTC. Translating gives CASRGPYGYTF. This rearrangement joins TRBV2 to TRBJ1-2, with D uncertain. V lost 6 bases and J 4 bases, leaving 6 bases between the germline ends. CDR3 size: 11 residues. Germline CDR1 SNHLY, CDR2 FYNNEI.